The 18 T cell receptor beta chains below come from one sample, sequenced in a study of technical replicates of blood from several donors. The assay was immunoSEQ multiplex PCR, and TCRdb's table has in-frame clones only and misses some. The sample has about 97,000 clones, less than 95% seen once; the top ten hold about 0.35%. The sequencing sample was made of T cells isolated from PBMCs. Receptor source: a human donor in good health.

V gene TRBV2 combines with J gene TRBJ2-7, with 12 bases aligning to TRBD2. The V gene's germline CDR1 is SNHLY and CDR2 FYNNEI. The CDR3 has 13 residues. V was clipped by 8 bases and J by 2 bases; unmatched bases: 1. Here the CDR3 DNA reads TGTGCCAGCGCTAGCGGGAGGGCCTACGAGCAGTACTTC. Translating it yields CASASGRAYEQYF. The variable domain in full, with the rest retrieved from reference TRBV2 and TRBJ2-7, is EPEVTQTPSHQVTQMGQEVILRCVPISNHLYFYWYRQILGQKVEFLVSFYNNEISEKSEIFDDQFSVERPDGSNFTLKIRSTKLEDSAMYFCASASGRAYEQYFGPGTRLTVT.

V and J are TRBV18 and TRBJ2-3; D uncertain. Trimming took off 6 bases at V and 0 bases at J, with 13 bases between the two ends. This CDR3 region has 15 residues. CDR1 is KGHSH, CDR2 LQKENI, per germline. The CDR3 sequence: CASSETLSSTDTQYF. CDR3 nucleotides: TGTGCCAGCTCCGAGACACTCTCTAGCACAGATACGCAGTATTTT.

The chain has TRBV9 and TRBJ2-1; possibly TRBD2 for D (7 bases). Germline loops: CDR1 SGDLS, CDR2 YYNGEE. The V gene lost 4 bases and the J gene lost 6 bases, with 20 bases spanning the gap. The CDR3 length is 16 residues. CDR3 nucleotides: TGTGCCAGCAGCCCCAAGGGGGGGAGGGCCATCAATGAGCAGTTCTTC. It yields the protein CASSPKGGRAINEQFF.

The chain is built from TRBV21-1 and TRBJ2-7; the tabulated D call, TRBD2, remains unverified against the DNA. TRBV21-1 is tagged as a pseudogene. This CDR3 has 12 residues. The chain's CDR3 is CASSPRGAEQYF. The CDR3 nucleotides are TGTGCCAGCAGCCCACGGGGGGCCGAGCAGTACTTC.

The CDR3 DNA sequence: TGTGCCAGCAGCTTAGCGGGGGTTGGGGTAAGGACTGAAGCTTTCTTT. This codes for CASSLAGVGVRTEAFF. The V and J genes are TRBV5-4 and TRBJ1-1, with a possible D match to TRBD1 (5 bases). The CDR3 runs to 16 residues. Germline V gives CDR1 SGHNT, CDR2 YYREEE (reference sequence). Trimming took off 2 bases at V and 5 bases at J, with 19 bases between the two ends. Complete variable domain (other parts from reference TRBV5-4 and TRBJ1-1): ETGVTQSPTHLIKTRGQQVTLRCSSQSGHNTVSWYQQALGQGPQFIFQYYREEENGRGNFPPRFSGLQFPNYSSELNVNALELDDSALYLCASSLAGVGVRTEAFFGQGTRLTVV.

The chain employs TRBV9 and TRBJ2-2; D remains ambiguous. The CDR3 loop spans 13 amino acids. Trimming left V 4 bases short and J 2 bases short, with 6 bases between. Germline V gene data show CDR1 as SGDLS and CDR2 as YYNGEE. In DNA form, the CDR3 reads TGTGCCAGCAGCTTTCTAAACACCGGGGAGCTGTTTTTT. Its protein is CASSFLNTGELFF.

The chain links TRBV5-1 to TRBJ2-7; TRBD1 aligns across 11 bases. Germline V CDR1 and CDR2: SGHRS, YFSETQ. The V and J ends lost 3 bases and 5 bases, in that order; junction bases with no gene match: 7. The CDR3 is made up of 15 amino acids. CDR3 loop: CASSSGTGGTHEQYF. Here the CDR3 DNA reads TGCGCCAGCAGCTCGGGGACAGGGGGAACACACGAGCAGTACTTC. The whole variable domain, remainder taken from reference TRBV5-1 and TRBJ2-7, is KAGVTQTPRYLIKTRGQQVTLSCSPISGHRSVSWYQQTPGQGLQFLFEYFSETQRNKGNFPGRFSGRQFSNSRSEMNVSTLELGDSALYLCASSSGTGGTHEQYFGPGTRLTVT.

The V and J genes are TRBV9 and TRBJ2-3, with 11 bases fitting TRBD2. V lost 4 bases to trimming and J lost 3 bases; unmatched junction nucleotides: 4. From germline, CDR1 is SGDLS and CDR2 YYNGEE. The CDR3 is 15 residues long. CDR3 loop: CASSRTSGWTDTQYF. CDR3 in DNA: TGTGCCAGCAGCAGGACTAGCGGGTGGACAGATACGCAGTATTTT. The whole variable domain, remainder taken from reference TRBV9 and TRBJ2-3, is DSGVTQTPKHLITATGQRVTLRCSPRSGDLSVYWYQQSLDQGLQFLIQYYNGEERAKGNILERFSAQQFPDLHSELNLSSLELGDSALYFCASSRTSGWTDTQYFGPGTRLTVL.

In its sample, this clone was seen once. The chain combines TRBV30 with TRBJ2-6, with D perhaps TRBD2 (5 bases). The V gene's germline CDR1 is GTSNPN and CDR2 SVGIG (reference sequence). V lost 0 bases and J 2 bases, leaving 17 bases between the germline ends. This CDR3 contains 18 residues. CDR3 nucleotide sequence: TGTGCCTGGAGTGTAAATGCGGGCCCCGGCCCTGGGGCCAACGTCCTGACTTTC. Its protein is CAWSVNAGPGPGANVLTF.

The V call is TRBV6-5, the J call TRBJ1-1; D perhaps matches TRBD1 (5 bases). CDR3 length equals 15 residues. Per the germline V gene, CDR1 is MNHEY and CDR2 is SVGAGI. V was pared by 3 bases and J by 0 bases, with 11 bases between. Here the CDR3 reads CASSYNWGLNTEAFF. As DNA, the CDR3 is TGTGCCAGCAGTTATAATTGGGGCCTGAACACTGAAGCTTTCTTT.

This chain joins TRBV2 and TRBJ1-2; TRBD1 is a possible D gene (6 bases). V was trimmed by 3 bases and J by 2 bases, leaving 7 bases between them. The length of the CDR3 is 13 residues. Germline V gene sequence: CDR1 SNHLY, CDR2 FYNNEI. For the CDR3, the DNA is TGTGCCAGCAGTGAGCAGGGGAACTATGGCTACACCTTC. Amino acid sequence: CASSEQGNYGYTF.

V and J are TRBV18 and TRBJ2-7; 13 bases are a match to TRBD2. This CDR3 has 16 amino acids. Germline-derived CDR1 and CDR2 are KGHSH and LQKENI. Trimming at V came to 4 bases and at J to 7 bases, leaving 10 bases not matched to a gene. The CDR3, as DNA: TGTGCCAGCTCACAAGGACTAGCGGGAGCGGGCTCTGAGCAGTACTTC. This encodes CASSQGLAGAGSEQYF.

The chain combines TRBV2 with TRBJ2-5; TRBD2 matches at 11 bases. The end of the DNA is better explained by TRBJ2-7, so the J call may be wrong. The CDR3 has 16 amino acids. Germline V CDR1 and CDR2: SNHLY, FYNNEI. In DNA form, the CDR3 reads TGTGCCAGCAGAGGGACTAGCGGAATCAACTCCTACGAGCAGTACTTC. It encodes CASRGTSGINSYEQYF.

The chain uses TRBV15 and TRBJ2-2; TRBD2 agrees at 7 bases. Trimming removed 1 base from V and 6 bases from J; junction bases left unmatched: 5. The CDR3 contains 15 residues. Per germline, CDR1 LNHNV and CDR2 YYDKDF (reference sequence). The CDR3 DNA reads TGTGCCACCAGCAGAGGGGGACTACGGGCCGGGGAGCTGTTTTTT. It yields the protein CATSRGGLRAGELFF.

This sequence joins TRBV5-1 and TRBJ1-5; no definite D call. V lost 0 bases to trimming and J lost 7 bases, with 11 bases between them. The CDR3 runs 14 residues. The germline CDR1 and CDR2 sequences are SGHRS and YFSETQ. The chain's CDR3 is CASSLAAGGQPQHF. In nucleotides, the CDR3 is TGCGCCAGCAGCTTGGCAGCAGGAGGACAGCCCCAGCATTTT.

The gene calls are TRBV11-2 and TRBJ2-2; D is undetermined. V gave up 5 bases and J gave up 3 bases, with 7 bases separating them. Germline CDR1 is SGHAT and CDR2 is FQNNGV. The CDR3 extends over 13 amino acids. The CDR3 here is CASSPDYTGELFF. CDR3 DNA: TGTGCCAGCAGCCCAGACTACACCGGGGAGCTGTTTTTT.

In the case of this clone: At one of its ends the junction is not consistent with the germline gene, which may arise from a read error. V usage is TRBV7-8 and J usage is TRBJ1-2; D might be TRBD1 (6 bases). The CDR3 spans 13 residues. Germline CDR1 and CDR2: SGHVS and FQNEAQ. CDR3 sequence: CASTLPARQDLYF. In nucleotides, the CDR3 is TGTGCCAGCACCCTACCAGCACGACAGGACCTCTACTTC.

The CDR3, as DNA: TGTGCCAGCAGCACGTCAGGGGGGAGCACTGAAGCTTTCTTT. Its protein is CASSTSGGSTEAFF. The chain is built from TRBV7-9 and TRBJ1-1; 7 bases agree with TRBD1. Losses at the gene ends were 5 bases for V and 4 bases for J; bases not matched to a gene: 7. The CDR3 loop spans 14 amino acids. The germline CDR1 and CDR2 sequences are SEHNR and FQNEAQ (reference sequence).